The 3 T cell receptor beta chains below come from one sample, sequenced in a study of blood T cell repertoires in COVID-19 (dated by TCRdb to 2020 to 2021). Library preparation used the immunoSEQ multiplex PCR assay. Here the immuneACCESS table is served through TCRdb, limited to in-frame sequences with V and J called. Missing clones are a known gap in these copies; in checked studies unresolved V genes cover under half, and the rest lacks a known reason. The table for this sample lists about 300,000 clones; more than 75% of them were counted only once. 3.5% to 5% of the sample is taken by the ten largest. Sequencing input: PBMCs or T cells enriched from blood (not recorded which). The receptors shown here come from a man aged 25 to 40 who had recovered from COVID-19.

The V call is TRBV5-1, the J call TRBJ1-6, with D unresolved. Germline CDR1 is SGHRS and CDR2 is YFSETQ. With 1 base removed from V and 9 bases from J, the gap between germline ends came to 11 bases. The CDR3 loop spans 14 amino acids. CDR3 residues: CASSLNEEGSPLHF. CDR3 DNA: TGCGCCAGCAGCTTGAACGAGGAGGGTTCACCCCTCCACTTT.

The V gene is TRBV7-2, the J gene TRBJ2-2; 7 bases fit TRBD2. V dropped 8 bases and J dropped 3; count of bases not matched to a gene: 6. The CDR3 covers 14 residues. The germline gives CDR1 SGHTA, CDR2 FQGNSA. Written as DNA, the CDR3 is TGTGCCAGCCCCCCAGCGGGATACACCGGGGAGCTGTTTTTT. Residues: CASPPAGYTGELFF.

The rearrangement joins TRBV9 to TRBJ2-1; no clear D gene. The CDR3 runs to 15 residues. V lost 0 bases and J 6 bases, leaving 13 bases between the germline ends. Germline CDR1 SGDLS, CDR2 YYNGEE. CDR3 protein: CASSVAVAYGNEQFF. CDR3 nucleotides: TGTGCCAGCAGCGTAGCCGTAGCATACGGCAATGAGCAGTTCTTC. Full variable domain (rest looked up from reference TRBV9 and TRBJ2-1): DSGVTQTPKHLITATGQRVTLRCSPRSGDLSVYWYQQSLDQGLQFLIQYYNGEERAKGNILERFSAQQFPDLHSELNLSSLELGDSALYFCASSVAVAYGNEQFFGPGTRLTVL.